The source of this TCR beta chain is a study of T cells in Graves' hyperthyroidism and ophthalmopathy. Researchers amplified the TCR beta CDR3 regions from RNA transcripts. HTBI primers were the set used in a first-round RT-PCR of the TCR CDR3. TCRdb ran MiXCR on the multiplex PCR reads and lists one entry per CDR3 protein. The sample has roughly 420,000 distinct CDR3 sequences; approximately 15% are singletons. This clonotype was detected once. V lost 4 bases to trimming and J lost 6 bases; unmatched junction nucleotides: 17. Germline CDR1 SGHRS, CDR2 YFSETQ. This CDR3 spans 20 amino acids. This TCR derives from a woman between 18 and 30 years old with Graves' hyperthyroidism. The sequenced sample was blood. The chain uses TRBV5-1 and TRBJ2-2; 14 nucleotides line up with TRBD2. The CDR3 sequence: CASSPSYRLAGGGSAGELFF. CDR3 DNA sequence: TGCGCCAGCAGCCCCTCCTATAGACTAGCGGGAGGGGGAAGCGCCGGGGAGCTGTTTTTT.